This entry features one T cell receptor beta chain sequence. The data were taken from a study of blood T cell repertoires in COVID-19. Study at large: Sources were T cells, B-cell-depleted T cells, or PBMCs; the material itself was cDNA or gDNA.

This CDR3 has 16 amino acids. The V gene lost 5 bases and the J gene lost 3 bases, with 17 bases spanning the gap. Germline CDR1 MDHEN, CDR2 SYDVKM. Produced via immunoSEQ multiplex PCR; TCRdb's table is partial and in-frame only. Seen here are some 38,000 clones, about two thirds observed once, and the top ten hold about 10%. Seattle researchers signed up patients amid active infection and tracked them longitudinally. The sequence came from an older man with COVID-19, enrolled during active disease. Source material: peripheral blood. The rearrangement links TRBV28 to TRBJ1-5, with D perhaps matching TRBD1 (5 bases). As DNA, the CDR3 is TGTGCCAGCAGTCCCCGGGGGGGAGACTTCAATCAGCCCCAGCATTTT. Translating gives CASSPRGGDFNQPQHF.